Each of the 10 T cell receptor beta chains below was sequenced from the same sample in a study of T cell repertoires in aging, cancer and after chemotherapy. Multiplex touch-down PCR with TRB-A/B primers amplified rearranged V-D-J TRB sequences. TCRdb passed the multiplex PCR reads through MiXCR, listing each CDR3 protein once. The table has around 4,000 distinct CDR3 sequences, about 31% seen once. Peripheral blood genomic DNA, not sorted cells or RNA, was the template. The sample was blood. The receptors come from a human donor with a solid tumor.

The chain has TRBV19 and TRBJ2-1; 11 bases align to TRBD2. The CDR3 totals 17 residues. Germline assignment: CDR1 LNHDA and CDR2 SQIVND (reference sequence). J lost 7 bases, V lost 5 bases, and 13 bases had no gene match. CDR3 nucleotide sequence: TGTGCCAGTAGTTTTGGTCGCCTAGCGGGAGGCCCTAATGAGCAGTTCTTC. It is translated as CASSFGRLAGGPNEQFF.

The table lists this clonotype with a few counts. The rearrangement uses TRBV6-4 and TRBJ2-3, with 7 bases identical to TRBD2. Germline V gene data show CDR1 as MRHNA and CDR2 as SNTAGT. Unmatched junction bases numbered 4, after V lost 0 bases and J lost 1 base. The CDR3 covers 16 residues. The CDR3 DNA sequence: TGTGCCAGCAGTGACTCAACCAGCGGGGGCACAGATACGCAGTATTTT. Translation: CASSDSTSGGTDTQYF.

The chain uses TRBV13 and TRBJ2-7, with D hard to call. Germline CDR1 PRHDT, CDR2 FYEKMQ (reference sequence). The CDR3 totals 14 residues. V was pared by 1 base and J by 3 bases, with 10 bases between. The CDR3 reads CASSLAPGHYEQYF. CDR3 DNA: TGTGCCAGCAGCTTAGCCCCTGGGCACTACGAGCAGTACTTC. The full variable domain, rest sourced from reference TRBV13 and TRBJ2-7, is AAGVIQSPRHLIKEKRETATLKCYPIPRHDTVYWYQQGPGQDPQFLISFYEKMQSDKGSIPDRFSAQQFSDYHSELNMSSLELGDSALYFCASSLAPGHYEQYFGPGTRLTVT.

V is TRBV18 and J is TRBJ1-1; 9 bases map to TRBD1. After removal of 3 bases from V and 4 bases from J, the junction contained 3 bases not matched to a gene. The length of the CDR3 is 14 residues. CDR1 is KGHSH and CDR2 is LQKENI in the germline V gene. CDR3 residues: CASSPGTGPTEAFF. The CDR3 DNA is TGTGCCAGCTCACCCGGGACAGGGCCCACTGAAGCTTTCTTT.

This clonotype has just a few counts. J is TRBJ2-2 and V is TRBV18; 8 bases agree with TRBD1. The V and J ends lost 6 bases and 3 bases, in that order; junction bases with no gene match: 9. In germline, CDR1 is KGHSH, CDR2 LQKENI. This CDR3 is 16 amino acids long. CDR3 sequence: CASSLGQGLDTGELFF. CDR3 DNA: TGTGCCAGCTCCCTAGGACAGGGTCTCGACACCGGGGAGCTGTTTTTT.

Here the CDR3 DNA reads TGTGCCAGCAGTCCCCGACTATCCGACTACGAGCAGTACTTC. Its protein product is CASSPRLSDYEQYF. This chain joins TRBV6-5 and TRBJ2-7, with D tentatively TRBD2 (5 bases). Germline CDR1 is MNHEY and CDR2 is SVGAGI. The V end was cut by 5 bases, the J end by 3 bases, with 14 bases between. The CDR3 is 14 residues long.

This clonotype is categorized as medium-sized. The chain uses TRBV19 and TRBJ2-6, with D unresolved. CDR1 and CDR2 from the germline V gene are LNHDA and SQIVND (reference sequence). V gave up 3 bases and J gave up 2 bases, with 5 bases separating them. The CDR3 sequence is 14 residues long. The CDR3 nucleotides are TGTGCCAGTAGTATTTCCACTGGGGCCAACGTCCTGACTTTC. Amino acid sequence: CASSISTGANVLTF.

This clonotype occurred a few times. This chain uses TRBV27 with TRBJ2-5; TRBD1 might be the D (6 bases). CDR3 size: 14 residues. Trimming left V 4 bases short and J 5 bases short, with 14 bases between. Germline V gene sequence: CDR1 MNHEY, CDR2 SMNVEV (reference sequence). DNA for the CDR3: TGTGCCAGCAGTTCCGGTTCAGGGGTTGAGACCCAGTACTTC. Translated, it gives CASSSGSGVETQYF.

A few counts support this clonotype. The DNA for the CDR3 is TGTGCCAGCAGTTACTCTCAGGGGGCGCGGAACACTGAAGCTTTCTTT. This encodes CASSYSQGARNTEAFF. V usage is TRBV6-5 and J usage is TRBJ1-1, with 8 bases matching TRBD1. CDR1 and CDR2 from the germline V gene are MNHEY and SVGAGI. Unmatched junction bases numbered 4, after V lost 0 bases and J lost 1 base. The CDR3 totals 16 residues.

Worth noting for this clonotype: At one end, the junction sequence differs from germline, possibly due to a read error. The chain employs TRBV6-2 or TRBV6-3 and TRBJ2-3; 12 bases are shared with TRBD2. CDR3 length: 20 residues. The germline gives CDR1 MNHEY, CDR2 SVGEGT. The CDR3 DNA is TGTGCCAGCAGTTATCGGGCTAGCGGGAGGGTTGAGGTCGGCACAGATACGAAGTATTTT. Translation gives CASSYRASGRVEVGTDTKYF.